The 27 T cell receptor beta chains in this list originate from one sample, sequenced in a study of Graves' ophthalmopathy and Graves' hyperthyroidism. TCR beta CDR3 amplification used RNA transcripts. Second-round multiplex PCR came after a first-round RT-PCR that employed HTBI primers. TCRdb re-derived calls from the multiplex PCR reads in MiXCR, one entry per CDR3 protein. The sample lists 300,000 or so distinct CDR3 sequences, 17% occurring once. Material for sequencing was peripheral blood. The receptors here all came from an adult man with Graves' ophthalmopathy.

This clonotype was counted ten times or more. The CDR3 loop is CASVWGETQYF. CDR3 DNA: TGTGCCAGCGTCTGGGGAGAGACCCAGTACTTC. The chain links TRBV6-5 to TRBJ2-5; D unclear. This CDR3 is 11 amino acids long. V was shortened by 8 bases and J by 4 bases, with 8 bases between the two germline ends. Germline values: CDR1 MNHEY, CDR2 SVGAGI.

This clonotype was detected many times. The rearrangement uses TRBV27 and TRBJ2-5, with TRBD2 matching 15 bases. V lost 6 bases, J lost 3 bases, and 11 bases stayed unmatched. This CDR3 comprises 18 residues. Germline CDR1 reads MNHEY; CDR2 reads SMNVEV (reference sequence). The CDR3 DNA is TGTGCCAGCAGCGCTGGGACTAGCGGGAGGACTAAGAAAGAGACCCAGTACTTC. Translated, it gives CASSAGTSGRTKKETQYF.

This clonotype has ten or more counts. The chain joins TRBV19 to TRBJ1-5; TRBD1 matches at 7 bases. Germline CDR1 and CDR2: LNHDA and SQIVND (reference sequence). The V gene end was trimmed by 7 bases and the J gene end by 0 bases; junction bases not matched to a gene: 6. This CDR3 has 15 amino acids. The CDR3 coding sequence is TGTGCCAGTACCGGGACAGCGAATAGCAATCAGCCCCAGCATTTT. Its protein product is CASTGTANSNQPQHF. The complete variable domain, with remaining parts taken from reference TRBV19 and TRBJ1-5, reads DGGITQSPKYLFRKEGQNVTLSCEQNLNHDAMYWYRQDPGQGLRLIYYSQIVNDFQKGDIAEGYSVSREKKESFPLTVTSAQKNPTAFYLCASTGTANSNQPQHFGDGTRLSIL.

Many counts were recorded for this clonotype. The rearrangement links TRBV24-1 to TRBJ2-2; 7 bases map to TRBD2. V lost 1 base to trimming and J lost 6 bases; unmatched junction nucleotides: 16. CDR3 size: 19 residues. The germline V gene encodes CDR1 KGHDR and CDR2 SFDVKD. The CDR3 here is CATSDFLSGGIMGAGELFF. CDR3 sequence (DNA): TGTGCCACCAGTGATTTTCTCTCGGGGGGAATCATGGGCGCCGGGGAGCTGTTTTTT.

This clonotype was counted ten times or more. This sequence joins TRBV20-1 and TRBJ2-7; 8 nucleotides align to TRBD2. V lost 1 base, J lost 7 bases, and 6 bases stayed unmatched. Germline loops: CDR1 DFQATT, CDR2 SNEGSKA (reference sequence). The CDR3 is made up of 13 amino acids. The CDR3 spells CSARGGLAGEQYF. In nucleotides, the CDR3 is TGCAGTGCTAGAGGCGGACTAGCTGGGGAGCAGTACTTC.

This clonotype was seen a handful of times. V gene TRBV6-1 combines with J gene TRBJ1-1; D gene ambiguous. With 3 bases removed from V and 8 bases from J, the gap between germline ends came to 16 bases. Germline V gene sequence: CDR1 MNHNS, CDR2 SASEGT. The CDR3 covers 14 residues. This CDR3 is CASSESMRWQEAFF. CDR3 bases: TGTGCCAGCAGTGAGTCAATGAGGTGGCAAGAAGCTTTCTTT.

This clonotype was picked up many times. V gene TRBV30 combines with J gene TRBJ1-5; no definite D call. The CDR3 is made up of 14 amino acids. V gave up 1 base and J gave up 0 bases, with 7 bases separating them. Germline lookup yields CDR1 GTSNPN and CDR2 SVGIG (reference sequence). The CDR3 loop reads CAWSAVSSNQPQHF. DNA for the CDR3: TGTGCCTGGAGTGCAGTGTCTAGCAATCAGCCCCAGCATTTT.

This clonotype was seen only a few times. The chain joins TRBV20-1 to TRBJ2-5, with D possibly TRBD1 on 6 matching bases. CDR3 length: 14 amino acids. In germline, CDR1 is DFQATT, CDR2 SNEGSKA (reference sequence). V lost 5 bases to trimming and J lost 5 bases, with 18 bases between them. The CDR3 nucleotides read TGCAGTGCTGAAGCAGGGGAGAGGGGGGAGACCCAGTACTTC. Protein sequence: CSAEAGERGETQYF.

J is TRBJ1-5 and V is TRBV6-1; 10 nucleotides align to TRBD1. V trimming: 5 bases; J trimming: 0 bases; junction bases outside the gene matches: 7. From germline, CDR1 is MNHNS and CDR2 SASEGT. The CDR3 extends over 17 amino acids. This chain's CDR3 is CASSLRTGGNSNQPQHF. In DNA form, the CDR3 reads TGTGCCAGCAGTCTCAGGACAGGGGGTAATAGCAATCAGCCCCAGCATTTT.

This clonotype was seen many times. The chain has TRBV5-1 and TRBJ1-2; D not certain. The V and J ends lost 5 bases and 2 bases respectively, with 13 bases between them. The CDR3 has 14 residues. Germline values: CDR1 SGHRS, CDR2 YFSETQ. CDR3 DNA sequence: TGCGCCAGCAGAGAGGCTATAACAAACTATGGCTACACCTTC. Its protein product is CASREAITNYGYTF. Full variable domain (missing parts from reference TRBV5-1 and TRBJ1-2): KAGVTQTPRYLIKTRGQQVTLSCSPISGHRSVSWYQQTPGQGLQFLFEYFSETQRNKGNFPGRFSGRQFSNSRSEMNVSTLELGDSALYLCASREAITNYGYTFGSGTRLTVV.

This clonotype showed up many times. The gene calls are TRBV7-3 and TRBJ2-2; D gene ambiguous. CDR1 SGHTA and CDR2 FQGTGA come from the germline V gene. The CDR3 length is 12 residues. Trimming stripped 3 bases from V and 8 bases from J, with 7 bases between. The CDR3 here is CASSFQAGELFF. CDR3 coding DNA: TGTGCCAGCAGCTTCCAAGCTGGGGAGCTGTTTTTT.

This clonotype has ten or more counts. The chain joins TRBV19 to TRBJ2-6, with 8 bases lining up with TRBD1. V gave up 3 bases and J gave up 0 bases; unmatched junction bases: 4. The CDR3 runs 17 residues. Per germline, CDR1 LNHDA and CDR2 SQIVND (reference sequence). The CDR3 reads CASSIDRGSSGANVLTF. In DNA form, the CDR3 reads TGTGCCAGTAGTATCGACAGGGGTAGCTCTGGGGCCAACGTCCTGACTTTC.

The chain has TRBV12-3 or TRBV12-4 and TRBJ1-2; D remains ambiguous. V was trimmed by 3 bases and J by 3 bases, leaving 8 bases between them. CDR3 length: 13 amino acids. CDR3 amino acids: CASSFGQYYGYTF. DNA for the CDR3: TGTGCCAGCAGTTTTGGCCAGTACTATGGCTACACCTTC.

This clonotype was seen many times. The rearrangement joins TRBV12-3 or TRBV12-4 to TRBJ1-1, with D possibly TRBD1 on 6 matching bases. The CDR3 sequence is 14 residues long. V lost 5 bases and J 4 bases, leaving 14 bases between the germline ends. The CDR3 nucleotides read TGTGCCAGCAGTATTCCCGGGACATCCACTGAAGCTTTCTTT. This encodes CASSIPGTSTEAFF.

The table lists this clonotype with many counts. V is TRBV7-9 and J is TRBJ2-5; weak D call: TRBD2 (6 bases). CDR3 size: 13 residues. Trimming cost V 5 bases and J 3 bases, with 10 bases left between them. CDR1 and CDR2 (germline): SEHNR, FQNEAQ (reference sequence). The DNA for the CDR3 is TGTGCCAGCAGCCTCCCTAGCGAAGAGACCCAGTACTTC. Translation gives CASSLPSEETQYF.

The sample holds a few counts of this clonotype. The junction differs from germline at one of its ends, possibly a read error. This rearrangement joins TRBV4-1 to TRBJ1-3; a weak D match, TRBD1 (6 bases). The CDR3 consists of 15 residues. CDR1 is MGHRA, CDR2 YSYEKL, per germline. CDR3 region: CASRQEQGPGNTIYF. The CDR3 DNA sequence: TGCGCCAGCAGACAAGAACAGGGCCCTGGAAACACCATATATTTT.

In this sample, this clonotype turned up many times. The chain links TRBV5-1 to TRBJ1-3; D is ambiguous. The CDR3 has 14 amino acids. V gave up 6 bases and J gave up 0 bases, with 10 bases separating them. In germline, CDR1 is SGHRS, CDR2 YFSETQ. The CDR3 DNA is TGCGCCAGCACGAAAGGTCTCTCTGGAAACACCATATATTTT. It translates to CASTKGLSGNTIYF.

Many counts were recorded for this clonotype. The rearrangement links TRBV11-2 to TRBJ2-7; 11 bases agree with TRBD2. Germline lookup yields CDR1 SGHAT and CDR2 FQNNGV. The CDR3 is 14 amino acids. V was clipped by 6 bases and J by 3 bases; unmatched bases: 4. Here the CDR3 DNA reads TGTGCCAGCAGTCCGGGACTAGCGGTCTACGAGCAGTACTTC. Protein sequence: CASSPGLAVYEQYF.

This clonotype was observed at least ten times. The chain carries TRBV7-2 and TRBJ2-2, with 7 bases lining up with TRBD2. V was pared by 5 bases and J by 6 bases, with 6 bases of the junction left unmatched. Germline values: CDR1 SGHTA, CDR2 FQGNSA. The CDR3 is 14 residues long. CDR3 DNA sequence: TGTGCCAGCAGCCCCCAGACTAGCTCCGGGGAGCTGTTTTTT. Translating gives CASSPQTSSGELFF. Full variable domain (missing parts from reference TRBV7-2 and TRBJ2-2): GAGVSQSPSNKVTEKGKDVELRCDPISGHTALYWYRQSLGQGLEFLIYFQGNSAPDKSGLPSDRFSAERTGGSVSTLTIQRTQQEDSAVYLCASSPQTSSGELFFGEGSRLTVL.

This clonotype was observed at least ten times. This chain links TRBV7-3 with TRBJ2-6; 7 bases map to TRBD1. The trim removed 4 bases at V and 0 bases at J, leaving 9 bases unmatched. Germline CDR1 reads SGHTA; CDR2 reads FQGTGA. The CDR3 has 18 residues. The CDR3 sequence: CASSWVGQAISGANVLTF. As DNA, the CDR3 is TGTGCCAGCAGCTGGGTCGGACAGGCGATCTCTGGGGCCAACGTCCTGACTTTC.

This sequence joins TRBV27 and TRBJ1-2; maybe TRBD1 (6 bases). CDR1 is MNHEY and CDR2 is SMNVEV in the germline V gene (reference sequence). CDR3 size: 16 residues. V lost 2 bases to trimming and J lost 4 bases, with 17 bases between them. CDR3 in DNA: TGTGCCAGCAGTTTAAGGCCGGACAGCCGATTCTATGGCTACACCTTC. It codes for CASSLRPDSRFYGYTF.

In this sample, this clonotype turned up many times. The V call is TRBV6-1, the J call TRBJ1-2, with D unresolved. The CDR3 is 15 amino acids. Per germline, CDR1 MNHNS and CDR2 SASEGT. V was shortened by 2 bases and J by 5 bases, with 15 bases between the two germline ends. CDR3 loop: CASSEFPGAQYGYTF. The CDR3 region has the DNA TGTGCCAGCAGTGAATTTCCAGGAGCGCAGTATGGCTACACCTTC.

This clonotype came up many times. V and J are TRBV20-1 and TRBJ2-7, with 8 bases identical to TRBD1. V trimming: 0 bases; J trimming: 3 bases; junction bases outside the gene matches: 7. The germline CDR1 and CDR2 sequences are DFQATT and SNEGSKA (reference sequence). CDR3 size: 15 residues. As DNA, the CDR3 is TGCAGTGCTAGAGACGCCCCACAGGGGGGCTACGAGCAGTACTTC. Its protein product is CSARDAPQGGYEQYF.

This clonotype showed up many times. The chain recombines TRBV29-1 with TRBJ2-7; 7 positions match TRBD1. CDR3 length: 12 residues. Germline CDR1 SQVTM, CDR2 ANQGSEA. Unmatched junction bases numbered 5, after V lost 7 bases and J lost 2 bases. In DNA, the CDR3 is TGCAGCGGCTTGACAGGGACCTACGAGCAGTACTTC. It is translated as CSGLTGTYEQYF.

This chain links TRBV11-2 with TRBJ2-7, with 9 bases aligning to TRBD2. From germline, CDR1 is SGHAT and CDR2 FQNNGV. The J segment lost 4 bases and the V segment lost 1 base, leaving 8 bases of the junction unmatched. This CDR3 has 16 amino acids. The CDR3 bases are TGTGCCAGCAGCTTAGGACGGACTAGCGTGAGGTACGAGCAGTACTTC. This codes for CASSLGRTSVRYEQYF.

This clonotype appeared many times. At one of its ends the junction is not consistent with the germline gene, which may arise from a read error. This sequence joins TRBV12-3 or TRBV12-4 and TRBJ1-2; 8 positions agree with TRBD1. CDR3 length: 13 residues. CDR3 sequence (DNA): TGTGCCAGCAGTTTAAGAACAGGGGGTGGCTGCACCTTC. Amino acid sequence: CASSLRTGGGCTF.

This clonotype was recorded many times. The chain links TRBV7-2 to TRBJ1-2; TRBD1 matches at 8 bases. This CDR3 comprises 14 residues. Trimming took 7 bases from V and 4 from J; bases not matched to a gene: 8. Germline values: CDR1 SGHTA, CDR2 FQGNSA. The CDR3 reads CASTQDRGPYGYTF. DNA for the CDR3: TGTGCCAGCACCCAAGACAGGGGCCCCTATGGCTACACCTTC.